A selection of T cell receptor beta chains follows, all from one sample in a study of blood T cell repertoires in COVID-19. Using immunoSEQ multiplex PCR, the repertoire was profiled, and TCRdb retains in-frame clones only, with some absent. This repertoire shows about 93,000 clones, under 90% found once; its top ten account for about 1.5%. The sequencing input was peripheral blood. The origin of the receptors is a human donor with active COVID-19. The donor label of this sample is uncertain. Each CDR3 is given with its conserved first and last residue. A D gene is named only where the DNA matches it firmly. Some rows mark clone size as missing; the rest say once, few, many or name a class of expanded clone.

J,size,D,V,CDR3,DNA
TRBJ1-1,NA,NA,TRBV27,CASSLSEQGKGTEAFF,TGTGCCAGCAGTTTATCAGAGCAGGGTAAGGGTACTGAAGCTTTCTTT
TRBJ2-5,NA,NA,TRBV7-2,CASSLGAETQYF,TGTGCCAGCAGCTTAGGGGCGGAGACCCAGTACTTC
TRBJ2-3,NA,NA,TRBV12-3/TRBV12-4,CASSSTRDTQYF,TGTGCCAGCAGCTCGACTCGAGATACGCAGTATTTT
TRBJ2-3,NA,NA,TRBV4-1,CASSQDRRGFSDTQYF,TGCGCCAGCAGCCAAGATCGGAGGGGTTTTTCAGATACGCAGTATTTT
TRBJ1-6,NA,NA,TRBV14,CASSQETYNSPLHF,TGTGCCAGCAGCCAAGAAACTTATAATTCACCCCTCCACTTT
TRBJ2-1,NA,TRBD2,TRBV7-2,CASSSSSGVYNEQFF,TGTGCCAGCAGCTCCTCTAGCGGGGTCTACAATGAGCAGTTCTTC
TRBJ2-2,once,TRBD1,TRBV18,CASSPGTGRTGELFF,TGTGCCAGCTCACCAGGGACAGGGCGGACCGGGGAGCTGTTTTTT
TRBJ2-2,NA,TRBD2,TRBV10-3,CAISPGLAGELIQNTGELFF,TGTGCCATCAGTCCAGGACTAGCGGGGGAACTAATCCAGAACACCGGGGAGCTGTTTTTT
TRBJ2-3,NA,TRBD2,TRBV18,CASSPASGATDTQYF,TGTGCCAGCTCACCGGCTAGCGGGGCCACAGATACGCAGTATTTT
TRBJ2-7,NA,TRBD2,TRBV6-2/TRBV6-3,CASSSRAGGTYEQYF,TGTGCCAGCAGTTCTCGAGCGGGGGGAACCTACGAGCAGTACTTC
TRBJ1-6,NA,TRBD1,TRBV28,CASSGRPGTGGSPLHF,TGTGCCAGCAGCGGACGCCCCGGGACAGGGGGATCACCCCTCCACTTT
TRBJ1-2,NA,NA,TRBV6-2/TRBV6-3,CASSYGQGSLGYTF,TGTGCCAGCAGTTACGGGCAGGGAAGCCTCGGCTACACCTTC
TRBJ2-5,few,NA,TRBV27,CASSWGPVETQYF,TGTGCCAGCAGTTGGGGGCCGGTTGAGACCCAGTACTTC
TRBJ2-7,NA,NA,TRBV5-4,CASSLYNYEQYF,TGTGCCAGCAGCCTTTACAATTACGAGCAGTACTTC
TRBJ1-5,NA,NA,TRBV6-6,CASSSRGGRQPQHF,TGTGCCAGCAGTTCCCGCGGGGGGCGGCAGCCCCAGCATTTT
TRBJ2-7,NA,TRBD1,TRBV27,CASGWKGAQGEQYF,TGTGCCAGCGGGTGGAAGGGGGCCCAAGGGGAGCAGTACTTC
TRBJ2-2,NA,NA,TRBV5-4,CASSLVLSGNTGELFF,TGTGCCAGCAGCTTGGTCCTTAGCGGGAACACCGGGGAGCTGTTTTTT
TRBJ1-2,NA,TRBD1,TRBV4-1,CASRTGIDDGYYGYTF,TGCGCCAGCCGGACAGGAATCGATGATGGATACTATGGCTACACCTTC
TRBJ1-2,NA,NA,TRBV5-6,CASSLDSYGYTF,TGTGCCAGCAGCTTGGACAGCTATGGCTACACCTTC
TRBJ1-2,NA,NA,TRBV27,CASGDLLGLNYGYTF,TGTGCCAGCGGGGATTTACTTGGACTGAACTATGGCTACACCTTC
TRBJ1-1,NA,NA,TRBV19,CASSMSGIGSNTEAFF,TGTGCCAGTAGTATGTCAGGGATTGGTTCGAACACTGAAGCTTTCTTT
TRBJ1-1,NA,TRBD1,TRBV4-1,CASSRDIRTGTEAFF,TGCGCCAGCAGCCGGGACATAAGGACAGGCACTGAAGCTTTCTTT
TRBJ1-6,NA,TRBD1,TRBV6-2/TRBV6-3,CASSYAGGDSYNSPLHF,TGTGCCAGCAGTTATGCAGGGGGAGACTCCTATAATTCACCCCTCCACTTT
TRBJ1-1,NA,NA,TRBV15,CATSRMGANTEAFF,TGTGCCACCAGCCGTATGGGGGCGAACACTGAAGCTTTCTTT
TRBJ1-2,NA,NA,TRBV5-6,CASSLLVDFNYGYTF,TGTGCCAGCAGCTTGCTGGTGGACTTTAACTATGGCTACACCTTC
TRBJ2-7,NA,NA,TRBV6-2/TRBV6-3,CASSYGGATTYEQYF,TGTGCCAGCAGTTACGGGGGCGCAACAACCTACGAGCAGTACTTC
TRBJ1-2,NA,NA,TRBV5-1,CASSLADLDGYTF,TGCGCCAGCAGCTTGGCCGACTTAGATGGCTACACCTTC
TRBJ2-7,once,TRBD2,TRBV7-2,CASSRLAGETYEQYF,TGTGCCAGCAGCAGACTAGCGGGGGAAACCTACGAGCAGTACTTC
TRBJ2-1,NA,TRBD2,TRBV4-2,CASSRGTSGDYEQFF,TGTGCCAGCAGCCGAGGGACTAGCGGGGACTATGAGCAGTTCTTC
TRBJ2-3,NA,NA,TRBV7-3,CASSLSGPRTDTQYF,TGTGCCAGCAGCTTATCAGGGCCCCGCACAGATACGCAGTATTTT
TRBJ2-5,once,TRBD1,TRBV19,CASTGTGQETQYF,TGTGCCAGTACTGGGACAGGCCAAGAGACCCAGTACTTC
TRBJ2-7,NA,NA,TRBV5-4,CASSSQGSEQYF,TGTGCCAGCAGCTCACAGGGCAGCGAGCAGTACTTC
TRBJ2-3,NA,TRBD2,TRBV7-9,CASSLAQLAGSTDTQYF,TGTGCCAGCAGCTTAGCGCAACTAGCGGGGAGCACAGATACGCAGTATTTT
TRBJ1-3,NA,NA,TRBV7-2,CASSLRGNSNTIYF,TGTGCCAGCAGCTTACGGGGGAACTCTAACACCATATATTTT
TRBJ2-2,NA,TRBD2,TRBV6-4,CASSDRGGRGGELFF,TGTGCCAGCAGTGACCGGGGGGGTCGCGGCGGGGAGCTGTTTTTT
TRBJ1-2,NA,TRBD1,TRBV10-2,CASRGTGQGLYGYTF,TGCGCCAGCAGGGGGACCGGACAGGGCCTCTATGGCTACACCTTC
TRBJ2-3,NA,NA,TRBV30,CAWTGASTDTQYF,TGTGCCTGGACAGGGGCAAGCACAGATACGCAGTATTTT
TRBJ1-6,NA,NA,TRBV30,CAWSVRTGDNSPLHF,TGTGCCTGGAGTGTGCGAACAGGTGATAATTCACCCCTCCACTTT
TRBJ1-1,NA,TRBD1,TRBV2,CASSEATGVAEAFF,TGTGCCAGCAGTGAAGCAACAGGGGTGGCCGAAGCTTTCTTT
TRBJ1-5,few,TRBD1,TRBV19,CASEGQGGNQPQHF,TGTGCCAGTGAGGGACAGGGAGGCAATCAGCCCCAGCATTTT
TRBJ1-2,NA,TRBD1,TRBV28,CASRLYGQGYGYTF,TGTGCCAGCAGACTATACGGACAGGGCTATGGCTACACCTTC